The text below deals with one T cell receptor (beta chain). Germline V gives CDR1 SGDLS, CDR2 YYNGEE. CDR3 length: 13 residues. The data derive from a study of T cells expressing NK-cell markers. TCRdb re-called the 5' RACE reads and shows each CDR3 protein once, DNA omitted. Its table records hundreds of thousands of distinct CDR3 sequences. This receptor was taken from a woman aged 18 to 75 in good health. The source material was blood T cells: a sorted CD56 or NKG2C T cell subset, CD4+ or CD8+ T cells, or bulk PBMC T cells (not recorded which). The rearrangement uses TRBV9 and TRBJ2-7. CDR3 sequence reads: CASSVESSYEQYF.